These 10 T cell receptor beta chains came from one sample sequenced in a study of blood T cell repertoires in COVID-19. Data came from immunoSEQ multiplex PCR; TCRdb stores just in-frame clones and leaves some out. The profile shows approximately 45,000 clones, 80% to 90% of them singletons. The sequenced material came from peripheral blood. The receptor source for this set is an elderly woman with acute or convalescent COVID-19.

The chain has TRBV15 and TRBJ2-6; D is possibly TRBD1 (5 bases). This CDR3 contains 18 residues. Germline CDR1 and CDR2: LNHNV and YYDKDF (reference sequence). V lost 0 bases to trimming and J lost 2 bases, with 14 bases between them. The CDR3 loop is CATSRDQGRLAGANVLTF. The CDR3 nucleotides are TGTGCCACCAGCAGAGATCAGGGCCGGCTTGCTGGGGCCAACGTCCTGACTTTC.

This clone was seen a single time. This chain connects TRBV21-1 to TRBJ2-1; the table's D call, TRBD2, was not checked against the DNA. TRBV21-1 is a documented pseudogene. The CDR3 runs 16 residues. This chain's CDR3 is CASTSPSGVRYNEQFF. The CDR3 nucleotides are TGTGCCAGCACCTCTCCTAGCGGGGTTAGGTACAATGAGCAGTTCTTC.

This chain uses TRBV7-8 with TRBJ2-1, with a possible D match to TRBD2 (6 bases). V lost 5 bases, J lost 0 bases, and 20 bases lay in between. CDR3 size: 18 residues. Germline CDR1 is SGHVS and CDR2 is FQNEAQ. The CDR3 spells CASSRPGGSGRSYNEQFF. In DNA form, the CDR3 reads TGTGCCAGCAGCCGCCCGGGCGGTAGCGGTCGCTCCTACAATGAGCAGTTCTTC. Full variable domain (missing parts from reference TRBV7-8 and TRBJ2-1): GAGVSQSPRYKVAKRGQDVALRCDPISGHVSLFWYQQALGQGPEFLTYFQNEAQLDKSGLPSDRFFAERPEGSVSTLKIQRTQQEDSAVYLCASSRPGGSGRSYNEQFFGPGTRLTVL.

This clone has a single count. V gene TRBV19 combines with J gene TRBJ1-5; D is perhaps TRBD1 (6 bases). Trimming shortened V by 5 bases and J by 0 bases, and 8 bases separated the two germline ends. Per germline, CDR1 LNHDA and CDR2 SQIVND (reference sequence). The CDR3 sequence is 14 residues long. CDR3 sequence reads: CASSEGGSNQPQHF. The CDR3 region has the DNA TGTGCCAGTAGTGAAGGGGGTAGCAATCAGCCCCAGCATTTT.

The chain couples TRBV5-6 to TRBJ2-3; possible D gene TRBD1, 5 bases. Germline CDR1 and CDR2: SGHDT and YYEEEE. The CDR3 is 16 residues long. V was cut by 0 bases and J by 4 bases, with 15 bases left in between. CDR3 loop: CASSLVSTRGPDTQYF. CDR3 DNA: TGTGCCAGCAGCTTGGTGTCTACAAGGGGCCCAGATACGCAGTATTTT.

The chain links TRBV5-4 to TRBJ2-3; 15 bases align to TRBD2. CDR3 length: 14 residues. Unmatched junction bases numbered 3, after V lost 4 bases and J lost 9 bases. Germline V gives CDR1 SGHNT, CDR2 YYREEE (reference sequence). This CDR3 reads CASSPGLAGGTQYF. The CDR3 DNA reads as TGTGCCAGCAGCCCGGGACTAGCGGGGGGCACGCAGTATTTT.

The genes are TRBV6-5 and TRBJ1-2; TRBD1 matches at 9 bases. In germline, CDR1 is MNHEY, CDR2 SVGAGI. This CDR3 is 14 amino acids long. Trimming at V came to 7 bases and at J to 4 bases, leaving 7 bases not matched to a gene. CDR3 nucleotide sequence: TGTGCCAGCAACCGATGGGACAGGGCCTATGGCTACACCTTC. It encodes CASNRWDRAYGYTF.

J is TRBJ1-4 and V is TRBV7-3; 7 nucleotides agree with TRBD1. The V segment lost 6 bases and the J segment 2 bases; nucleotides outside the gene matches: 9. This CDR3 has 16 residues. Germline V gene data show CDR1 as SGHTA and CDR2 as FQGTGA. DNA of the CDR3: TGTGCCAGCAGTCTAAAGGGGGCCCCGACTAATGAAAAACTGTTTTTT. This sequence encodes CASSLKGAPTNEKLFF.

The chain uses TRBV6-5 and TRBJ2-7; D uncertain. V was trimmed by 6 bases and J by 0 bases, leaving 15 bases between them. This CDR3 has 15 residues. Germline CDR1 MNHEY, CDR2 SVGAGI. CDR3 DNA: TGTGCCAGCAGCCGAGACCCCCGGAGCTCCTACGAGCAGTACTTC. This codes for CASSRDPRSSYEQYF.

Only one count was recorded for this clone. Here the CDR3 reads CSVQYGGGETQYF. The CDR3 DNA follows: TGCAGCGTTCAGTATGGGGGAGGGGAGACCCAGTACTTC. The chain joins TRBV29-1 to TRBJ2-5; 7 nucleotides line up with TRBD2. The germline gives CDR1 SQVTM, CDR2 ANQGSEA. This CDR3 contains 13 residues. The V gene end was trimmed by 5 bases and the J gene end by 5 bases; junction bases not matched to a gene: 8.